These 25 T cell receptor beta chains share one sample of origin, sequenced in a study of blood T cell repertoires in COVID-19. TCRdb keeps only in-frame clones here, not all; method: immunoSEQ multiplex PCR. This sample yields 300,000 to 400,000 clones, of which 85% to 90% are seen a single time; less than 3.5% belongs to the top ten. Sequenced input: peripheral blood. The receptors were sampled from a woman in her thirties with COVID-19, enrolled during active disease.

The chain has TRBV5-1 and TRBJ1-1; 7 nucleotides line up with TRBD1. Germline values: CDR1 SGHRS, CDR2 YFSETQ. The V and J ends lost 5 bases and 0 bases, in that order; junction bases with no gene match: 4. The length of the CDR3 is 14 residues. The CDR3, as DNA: TGCGCCAGCAGGTCGACAGGGATGAACACTGAAGCTTTCTTT. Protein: CASRSTGMNTEAFF.

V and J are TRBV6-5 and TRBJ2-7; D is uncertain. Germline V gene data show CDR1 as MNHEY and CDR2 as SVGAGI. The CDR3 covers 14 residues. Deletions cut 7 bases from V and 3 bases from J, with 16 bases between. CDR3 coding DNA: TGTGCCAGCACTCTGATTCTACTCTTCTACGAGCAGTACTTC. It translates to CASTLILLFYEQYF.

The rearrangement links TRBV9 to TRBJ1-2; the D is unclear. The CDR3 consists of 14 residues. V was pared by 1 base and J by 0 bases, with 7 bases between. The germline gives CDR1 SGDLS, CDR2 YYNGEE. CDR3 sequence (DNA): TGTGCCAGCAGCGTACCCCTAGCTAACTATGGCTACACCTTC. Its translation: CASSVPLANYGYTF.

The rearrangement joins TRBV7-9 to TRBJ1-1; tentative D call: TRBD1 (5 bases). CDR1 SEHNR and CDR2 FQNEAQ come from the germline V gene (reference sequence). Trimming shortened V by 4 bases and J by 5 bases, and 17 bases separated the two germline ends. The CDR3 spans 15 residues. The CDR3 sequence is CASSSRGGLRTEAFF. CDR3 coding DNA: TGTGCCAGCAGCTCACGGGGGGGACTCCGGACTGAAGCTTTCTTT. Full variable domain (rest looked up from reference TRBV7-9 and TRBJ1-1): DTGVSQNPRHKITKRGQNVTFRCDPISEHNRLYWYRQTLGQGPEFLTYFQNEAQLEKSRLLSDRFSAERPKGSFSTLEIQRTEQGDSAMYLCASSSRGGLRTEAFFGQGTRLTVV.

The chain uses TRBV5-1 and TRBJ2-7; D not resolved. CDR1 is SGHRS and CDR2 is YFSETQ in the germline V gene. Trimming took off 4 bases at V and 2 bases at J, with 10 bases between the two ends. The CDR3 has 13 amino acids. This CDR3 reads CASSPGPTYEQYF. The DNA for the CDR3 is TGCGCCAGCAGCCCGGGTCCCACCTACGAGCAGTACTTC.

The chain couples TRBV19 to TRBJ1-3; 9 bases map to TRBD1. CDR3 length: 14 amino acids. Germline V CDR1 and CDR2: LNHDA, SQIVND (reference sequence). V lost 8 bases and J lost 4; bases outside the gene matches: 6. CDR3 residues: CASGQGTAGNTIYF. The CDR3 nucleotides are TGTGCCAGTGGACAGGGGACTGCCGGAAACACCATATATTTT.

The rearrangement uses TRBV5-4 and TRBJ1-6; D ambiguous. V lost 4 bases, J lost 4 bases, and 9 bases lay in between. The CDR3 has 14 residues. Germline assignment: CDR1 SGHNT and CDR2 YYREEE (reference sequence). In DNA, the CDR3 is TGTGCCAGCAGCGTTGGAGGTTATAATTCACCCCTCCACTTT. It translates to CASSVGGYNSPLHF.

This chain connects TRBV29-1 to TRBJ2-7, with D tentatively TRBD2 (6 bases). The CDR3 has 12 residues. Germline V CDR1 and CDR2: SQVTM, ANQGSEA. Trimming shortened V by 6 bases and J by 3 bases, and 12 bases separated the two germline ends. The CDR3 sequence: CSVDSGDYEQYF. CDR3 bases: TGCAGCGTCGACTCGGGGGACTACGAGCAGTACTTC.

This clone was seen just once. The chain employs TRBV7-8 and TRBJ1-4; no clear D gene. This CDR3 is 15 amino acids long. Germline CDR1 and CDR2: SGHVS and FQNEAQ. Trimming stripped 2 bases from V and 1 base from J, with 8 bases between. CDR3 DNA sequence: TGTGCCAGCAGCTTAATCGGGATAACTAATGAAAAACTGTTTTTT. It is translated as CASSLIGITNEKLFF.

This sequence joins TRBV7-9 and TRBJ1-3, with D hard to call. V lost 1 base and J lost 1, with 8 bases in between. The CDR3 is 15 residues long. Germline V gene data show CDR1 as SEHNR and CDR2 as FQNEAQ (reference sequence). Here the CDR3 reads CASSLGLASGNTIYF. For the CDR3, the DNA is TGTGCCAGCAGCTTAGGATTAGCGTCTGGAAACACCATATATTTT.

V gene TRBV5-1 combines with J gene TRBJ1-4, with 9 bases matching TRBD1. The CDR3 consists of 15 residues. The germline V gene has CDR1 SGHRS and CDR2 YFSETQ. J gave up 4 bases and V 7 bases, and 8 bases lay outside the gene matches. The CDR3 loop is CASGPQGADNEKLFF. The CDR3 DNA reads TGCGCCAGCGGACCACAGGGGGCAGATAATGAAAAACTGTTTTTT.

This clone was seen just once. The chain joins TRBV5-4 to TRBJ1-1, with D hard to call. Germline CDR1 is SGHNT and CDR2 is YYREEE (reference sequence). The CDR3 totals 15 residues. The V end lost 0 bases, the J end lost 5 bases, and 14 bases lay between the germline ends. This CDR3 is CASSLGSGSGTEAFF. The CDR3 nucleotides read TGTGCCAGCAGCTTGGGCTCAGGCTCGGGGACTGAAGCTTTCTTT.

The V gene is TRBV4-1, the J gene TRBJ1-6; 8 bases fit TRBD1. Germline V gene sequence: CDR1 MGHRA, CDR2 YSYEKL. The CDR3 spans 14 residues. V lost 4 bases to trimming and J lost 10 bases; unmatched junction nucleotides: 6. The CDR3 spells CASSLGQGGSPLHF. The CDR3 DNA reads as TGCGCCAGCAGCCTTGGACAGGGCGGGTCACCCCTCCACTTT.

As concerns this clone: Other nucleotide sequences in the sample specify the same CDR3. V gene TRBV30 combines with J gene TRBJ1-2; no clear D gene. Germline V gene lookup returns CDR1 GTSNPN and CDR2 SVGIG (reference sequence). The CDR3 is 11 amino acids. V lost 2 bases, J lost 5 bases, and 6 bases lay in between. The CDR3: CAWSLQYGYTF. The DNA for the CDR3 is TGTGCCTGGAGTCTTCAGTATGGCTACACCTTC. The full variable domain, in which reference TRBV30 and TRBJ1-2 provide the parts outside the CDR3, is SQTIHQWPATLVQPVGSPLSLECTVEGTSNPNLYWYRQAAGRGLQLLFYSVGIGQISSEVPQNLSASRPQDRQFILSSKKLLLSDSGFYLCAWSLQYGYTFGSGTRLTVV.

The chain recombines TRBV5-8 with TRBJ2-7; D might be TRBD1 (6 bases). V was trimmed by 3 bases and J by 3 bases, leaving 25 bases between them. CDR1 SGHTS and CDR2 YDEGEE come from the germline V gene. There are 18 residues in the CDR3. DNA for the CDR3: TGTGCCAGCAGCTCAGCCCCCCCCTCAGGGGCGACCCTCTACGAGCAGTACTTC. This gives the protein CASSSAPPSGATLYEQYF.

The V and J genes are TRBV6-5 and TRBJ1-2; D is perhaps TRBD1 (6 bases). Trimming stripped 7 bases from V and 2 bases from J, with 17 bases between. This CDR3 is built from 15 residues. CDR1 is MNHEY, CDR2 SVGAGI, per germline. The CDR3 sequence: CASIPGGSSNYGYTF. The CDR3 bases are TGTGCCAGCATCCCGGGGGGCAGTTCAAACTATGGCTACACCTTC.

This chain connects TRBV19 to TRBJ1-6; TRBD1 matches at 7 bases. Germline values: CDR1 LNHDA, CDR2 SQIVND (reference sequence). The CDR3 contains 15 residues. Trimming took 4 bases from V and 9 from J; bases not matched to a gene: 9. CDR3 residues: CASSTAGTAGSPLHF. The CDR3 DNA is TGTGCCAGTAGTACTGCCGGGACAGCCGGTTCACCCCTCCACTTT.

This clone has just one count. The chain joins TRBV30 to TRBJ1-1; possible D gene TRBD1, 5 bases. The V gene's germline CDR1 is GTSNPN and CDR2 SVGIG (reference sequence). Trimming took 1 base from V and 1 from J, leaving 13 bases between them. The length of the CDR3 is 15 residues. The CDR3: CAWSDKGLSNTEAFF. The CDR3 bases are TGTGCCTGGAGTGATAAGGGACTTTCGAACACTGAAGCTTTCTTT.

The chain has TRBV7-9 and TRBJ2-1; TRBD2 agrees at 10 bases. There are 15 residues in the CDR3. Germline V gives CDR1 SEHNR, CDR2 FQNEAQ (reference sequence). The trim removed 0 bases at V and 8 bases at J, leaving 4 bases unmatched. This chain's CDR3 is CASSLAASGSDEQFF. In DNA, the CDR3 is TGTGCCAGCAGCTTAGCGGCTAGCGGGAGCGATGAGCAGTTCTTC.

CDR3 residues: CASSLAGLGEKLFF. Here the CDR3 DNA reads TGTGCCAGCAGCTTGGCGGGGTTGGGCGAAAAACTGTTTTTT. The gene calls are TRBV5-6 and TRBJ1-4; D unresolved. There are 14 residues in the CDR3. Germline values: CDR1 SGHDT, CDR2 YYEEEE. Trimming took 0 bases from V and 8 from J, leaving 11 bases between them. Filled out from reference TRBV5-6 and TRBJ1-4, the complete variable domain reads DAGVTQSPTHLIKTRGQQVTLRCSPKSGHDTVSWYQQALGQGPQFIFQYYEEEERQRGNFPDRFSGHQFPNYSSELNVNALLLGDSALYLCASSLAGLGEKLFFGSGTQLSVL.

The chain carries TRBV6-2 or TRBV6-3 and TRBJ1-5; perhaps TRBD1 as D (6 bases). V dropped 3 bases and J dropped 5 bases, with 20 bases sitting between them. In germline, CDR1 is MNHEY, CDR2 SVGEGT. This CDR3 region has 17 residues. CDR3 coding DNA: TGTGCCAGCAGTTATTCCTACAGGGAAACGAGGGATCAGCCCCAGCATTTT. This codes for CASSYSYRETRDQPQHF.

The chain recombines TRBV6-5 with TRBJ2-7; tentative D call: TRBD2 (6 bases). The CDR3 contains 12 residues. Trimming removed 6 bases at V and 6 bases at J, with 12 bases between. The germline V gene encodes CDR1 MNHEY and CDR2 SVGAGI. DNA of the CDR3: TGTGCCAGCAGCCGGGACTCGGGCGAGCAGTACTTC. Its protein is CASSRDSGEQYF.

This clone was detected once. CDR3 sequence: CASSPNGGDRGETQYF. In DNA, the CDR3 is TGTGCCAGCAGTCCCAACGGTGGGGACAGAGGAGAGACCCAGTACTTC. The chain uses TRBV28 and TRBJ2-5, with 7 bases matching TRBD1. V lost 5 bases and J lost 4; bases outside the gene matches: 13. The CDR3 totals 16 residues. Looked up from germline, CDR1 is MDHEN and CDR2 is SYDVKM.

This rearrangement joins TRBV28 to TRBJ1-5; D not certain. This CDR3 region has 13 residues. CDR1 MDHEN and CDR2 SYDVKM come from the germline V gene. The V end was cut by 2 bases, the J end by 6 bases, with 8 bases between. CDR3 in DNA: TGTGCCAGCAGTTTACGGGAGAGTCAGCCCCAGCATTTT. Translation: CASSLRESQPQHF.

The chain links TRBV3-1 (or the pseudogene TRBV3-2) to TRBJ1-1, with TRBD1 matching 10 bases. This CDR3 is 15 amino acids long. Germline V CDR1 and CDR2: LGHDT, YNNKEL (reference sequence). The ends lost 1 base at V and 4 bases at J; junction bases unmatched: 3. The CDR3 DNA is TGTGCCAGCAGCCAAGTCGGACAGGGGGTCACTGAAGCTTTCTTT. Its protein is CASSQVGQGVTEAFF.